This paragraph reports one T cell receptor beta chain. This specimen belongs to a study of shared clonotypes between healthy human individuals. The protocol was immunoSEQ multiplex PCR, while the TCRdb copy is restricted to in-frame clones and leaves out a portion. The data show a few million clones, approximately 93% seen once. This CDR3 comprises 13 residues. V lost 5 bases, J lost 0 bases, and 8 bases lay in between. CDR1 SGHTA and CDR2 FQGNSA come from the germline V gene. V is TRBV7-2 and J is TRBJ2-7; the D is unclear. Sequencing input: naive CD4+ T cells from PBMCs. Subset noted: CD45RA+ positively selected. This TCR derives from a man between 18 and 35 years old in good health. Some clones in this sample may be carry-over from other donors' samples. The CDR3 DNA is TGTGCCAGCAGCCTTTTAACCTCCTACGAGCAGTACTTC. Its translation: CASSLLTSYEQYF.